A single sample is the source of the 18 T cell receptor beta chains below, sequenced in a study of blood T cell repertoires in COVID-19. Assay: immunoSEQ multiplex PCR; the TCRdb copy retains only in-frame clones and omits some. The data contain 17,000 or so clones, 81% of them singletons. Sequences were obtained from peripheral blood. The receptor source for this set is a man aged 40-49 years with active or convalescent COVID-19.

This clone was seen more than once but under ten times. The J gene is TRBJ2-6, the V gene TRBV4-3; tentatively, D is TRBD1 (5 bases). This CDR3 region has 20 residues. The germline CDR1 and CDR2 sequences are LGHNA and YSLEER. Trimming removed 4 bases from V and 0 bases from J, with 22 bases in between. CDR3 sequence: CASSPKILVGHFSGANVLTF. The CDR3 region has the DNA TGCGCCAGCAGCCCCAAGATATTAGTGGGGCACTTCTCTGGGGCCAACGTCCTGACTTTC.

The gene calls are TRBV19 and TRBJ2-2; 8 bases align to TRBD1. The V segment lost 6 bases and the J segment 2 bases; nucleotides outside the gene matches: 5. From germline, CDR1 is LNHDA and CDR2 SQIVND (reference sequence). The CDR3 is made up of 15 amino acids. The chain's CDR3 is CASRGQATNTGELFF. CDR3 coding DNA: TGTGCCAGTAGGGGACAGGCGACCAACACCGGGGAGCTGTTTTTT.

V and J are TRBV11-2 and TRBJ1-2; TRBD1 might be the D (5 bases). V lost 0 bases and J 8 bases, leaving 10 bases between the germline ends. Germline CDR1 reads SGHAT; CDR2 reads FQNNGV. The CDR3 is 13 amino acids. CDR3 nucleotide sequence: TGTGCCAGCAGCTTAGATAGGGGAGGAGGCTACACCTTC. It translates to CASSLDRGGGYTF.

By sample share, this clone is medium-sized. The V and J genes are TRBV6-5 and TRBJ2-7, with 10 bases matching TRBD1. This CDR3 is built from 13 residues. Germline assignment: CDR1 MNHEY and CDR2 SVGAGI. The junction had 4 bases not matched to a gene; V was cut back by 4 bases and J by 7 bases. The CDR3 region is CASSWTGGNEQYF. The CDR3 bases are TGTGCCAGCAGTTGGACAGGGGGGAATGAGCAGTACTTC.

The chain joins TRBV5-1 to TRBJ1-1; TRBD1 matches 7 bases. The germline gives CDR1 SGHRS, CDR2 YFSETQ. The CDR3 covers 14 residues. V trimming: 0 bases; J trimming: 10 bases; junction bases outside the gene matches: 9. This CDR3 reads CASSLGQGGFGAFF. For the CDR3, the DNA is TGCGCCAGCAGCTTGGGGCAGGGGGGTTTCGGAGCTTTCTTT.

This clone was seen a single time. The chain recombines TRBV5-1 with TRBJ2-7; D might be TRBD1 (6 bases). The CDR3 covers 13 residues. Trimming removed 4 bases from V and 6 bases from J, with 14 bases in between. Germline-derived CDR1 and CDR2 are SGHRS and YFSETQ. The CDR3: CASSALTGPEQYF. CDR3 coding DNA: TGCGCCAGCAGCGCCCTAACAGGGCCCGAGCAGTACTTC.

The rearrangement joins TRBV3-1 (or the pseudogene TRBV3-2) to TRBJ2-7, with D possibly matching TRBD2 (5 bases). The CDR3 is made up of 14 amino acids. Germline CDR1 reads LGHDT; CDR2 reads YNNKEL (reference sequence). The V gene lost 1 base and the J gene lost 6 bases, with 13 bases spanning the gap. The chain's CDR3 is CASSQVRGRGEQYF. CDR3 DNA sequence: TGTGCCAGCAGCCAAGTTCGGGGAAGAGGCGAGCAGTACTTC.

The rearrangement joins TRBV15 to TRBJ2-7; a possible D gene is TRBD2 (6 bases). With 5 bases removed from V and 1 base from J, the gap between germline ends came to 15 bases. CDR1 and CDR2 from the germline V gene are LNHNV and YYDKDF (reference sequence). The CDR3 covers 15 residues. This CDR3 reads CATSEGLTGSYEQYF. Here the CDR3 DNA reads TGTGCCACCAGCGAAGGACTAACGGGGTCCTACGAGCAGTACTTC.

This rearrangement joins TRBV7-2 to TRBJ2-1; 9 bases match TRBD1. This CDR3 comprises 15 residues. Germline V gives CDR1 SGHTA, CDR2 FQGNSA. Unmatched junction bases numbered 3, after V lost 5 bases and J lost 1 base. The CDR3 is CASSPDRGSYNEQFF. CDR3 nucleotide sequence: TGTGCCAGCAGCCCGGACAGGGGATCCTACAATGAGCAGTTCTTC.

The chain joins TRBV19 to TRBJ1-6; D is ambiguous. Per the germline V gene, CDR1 is LNHDA and CDR2 is SQIVND (reference sequence). There are 17 residues in the CDR3. V lost 1 base, J lost 7 bases, and 17 bases lay in between. The CDR3 spells CASSIVRRGAKNSPLHF. The CDR3 bases are TGTGCCAGTAGTATAGTCCGACGCGGAGCGAAAAATTCACCCCTCCACTTT.

V gene TRBV7-8 combines with J gene TRBJ1-4; D possibly corresponds to TRBD1 (6 bases). The CDR3 length is 15 residues. The germline V gene has CDR1 SGHVS and CDR2 FQNEAQ. Trimming removed 5 bases from V and 6 bases from J, with 16 bases in between. The CDR3 coding sequence is TGTGCCAGCAGCCTAGAAAGGAACAGGGATGAAAAACTGTTTTTT. Translating gives CASSLERNRDEKLFF.

This chain uses TRBV5-6 with TRBJ1-1; D might be TRBD1 (5 bases). The CDR3 sequence is 14 residues long. Trimming cost V 1 base and J 0 bases, with 7 bases left between them. CDR1 SGHDT and CDR2 YYEEEE come from the germline V gene. The CDR3 region is CASSLIGVNTEAFF. CDR3 coding DNA: TGTGCCAGCAGCTTGATAGGGGTGAACACTGAAGCTTTCTTT.

The V call is TRBV3-1 (or the pseudogene TRBV3-2), the J call TRBJ1-2; perhaps TRBD1 as D (6 bases). There are 15 residues in the CDR3. The germline V and J ends were trimmed by 3 bases and 4 bases, with 15 bases remaining between them. The germline CDR1 and CDR2 sequences are LGHDT and YNNKEL (reference sequence). CDR3 in DNA: TGTGCCAGCAGCCAGGGGGGGGCCCAAATCTATGGCTACACCTTC. This codes for CASSQGGAQIYGYTF.

V is TRBV29-1 and J is TRBJ2-3, with 12 bases that match TRBD2. The germline V gene encodes CDR1 SQVTM and CDR2 ANQGSEA. Germline trimming cut 7 bases from V and 1 base from J; bases unmatched to any gene: 6. The CDR3 runs to 15 residues. CDR3 DNA: TGCAGCGCCGGAGCTAGCGGGGGGGGCACAGATACGCAGTATTTT. Translation gives CSAGASGGGTDTQYF.

In nucleotides, the CDR3 is TGTGCCAGCAGTACGGACAGGTGGACCGGGGAGCTGTTTTTT. It is translated as CASSTDRWTGELFF. The V gene is TRBV6-2 or TRBV6-3, the J gene TRBJ2-2; 7 nucleotides match TRBD1. The V gene end was trimmed by 5 bases and the J gene end by 5 bases; junction bases not matched to a gene: 5. There are 14 residues in the CDR3. Germline-derived CDR1 and CDR2 are MNHEY and SVGEGT.

The chain has TRBV25-1 and TRBJ2-3; no reliable D call. There are 14 residues in the CDR3. V gave up 4 bases and J gave up 0 bases, with 8 bases separating them. Germline CDR1 is MGHDK and CDR2 is SYGVNS. The CDR3 spells CASSAATSTDTQYF. The CDR3 DNA reads TGTGCCAGCAGTGCAGCGACTAGCACAGATACGCAGTATTTT.

The V gene is TRBV7-2, the J gene TRBJ2-1; 9 bases are a match to TRBD2. Trimming cost V 7 bases and J 11 bases; bases outside gene matches: 9. Germline V gene data show CDR1 as SGHTA and CDR2 as FQGNSA. The CDR3 is made up of 13 amino acids. CDR3 DNA: TGTGCCAGCAAGGCGGGGGGGCTACGGCAGCAGTTCTTC. Its translation: CASKAGGLRQQFF. The full variable domain, its missing parts supplied by reference TRBV7-2 and TRBJ2-1, is GAGVSQSPSNKVTEKGKDVELRCDPISGHTALYWYRQSLGQGLEFLIYFQGNSAPDKSGLPSDRFSAERTGGSVSTLTIQRTQQEDSAVYLCASKAGGLRQQFFGPGTRLTVL.

The chain is built from TRBV27 and TRBJ1-2, with D uncertain. CDR1 is MNHEY, CDR2 SMNVEV, per germline (reference sequence). The CDR3 runs 16 residues. V was shortened by 4 bases and J by 7 bases, with 22 bases between the two germline ends. The CDR3 bases are TGTGCCAGCAGTTCCCCCCCGGGAGGGTCGAGAGGTGGCTACACCTTC. Translating gives CASSSPPGGSRGGYTF.